This T cell receptor beta chain appears in the sequencing data of a study of cytomegalovirus exposure and HLA in healthy donors. With respect to this clone: Antigen: not known.

Findings and limits, study-wide: A classifier reportedly called cytomegalovirus status with high sensitivity and specificity. There were reportedly fewer N-insertions in an Asian-associated ancestry cluster than the roughly 670-donor mean, in a later analysis.

Germline V gives CDR1 SGHVS, CDR2 FNYEAQ. The V end lost 3 bases, the J end lost 7 bases, and 24 bases lay between the germline ends. The CDR3 is 17 residues long. Samples came from healthy bone marrow donors. PCR amplification relied on 60 Vbeta primers (plus 13 Jbeta primers). Using immunoSEQ multiplex PCR, the repertoire was profiled, and TCRdb retains in-frame clones only, with some absent. The table includes 170,000 or so clones, 60% to 85% detected once. This sequence was found in a man aged 35 to 55 in good health and CMV-seronegative. The V call is TRBV7-6, the J call TRBJ1-1; maybe TRBD1 (5 bases). The sequenced sample consisted of PBMCs. Here the CDR3 DNA reads TGTGCCAGCAGCTTTTCCCCATTCGGGGGGAGTCAGAGTGAAGCTTTCTTT. It specifies CASSFSPFGGSQSEAFF.